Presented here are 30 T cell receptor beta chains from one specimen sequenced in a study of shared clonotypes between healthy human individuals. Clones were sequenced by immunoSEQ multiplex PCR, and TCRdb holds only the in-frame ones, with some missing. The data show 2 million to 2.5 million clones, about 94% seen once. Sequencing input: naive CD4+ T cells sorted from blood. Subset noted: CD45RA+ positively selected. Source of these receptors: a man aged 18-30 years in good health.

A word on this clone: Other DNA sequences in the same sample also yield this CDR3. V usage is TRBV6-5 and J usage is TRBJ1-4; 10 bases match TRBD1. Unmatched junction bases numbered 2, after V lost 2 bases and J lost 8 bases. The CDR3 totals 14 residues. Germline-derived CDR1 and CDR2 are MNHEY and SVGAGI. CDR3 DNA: TGTGCCAGCAGTTACGGACAGGGGGGCGAAAAACTGTTTTTT. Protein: CASSYGQGGEKLFF.

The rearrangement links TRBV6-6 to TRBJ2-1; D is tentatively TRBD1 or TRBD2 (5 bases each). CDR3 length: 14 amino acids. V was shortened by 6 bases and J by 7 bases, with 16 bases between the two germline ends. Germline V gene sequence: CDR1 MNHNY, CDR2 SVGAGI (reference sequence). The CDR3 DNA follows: TGTGCCAGCAGCCTAAGTGAGGGGCAAAATGAGCAGTTCTTC. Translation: CASSLSEGQNEQFF.

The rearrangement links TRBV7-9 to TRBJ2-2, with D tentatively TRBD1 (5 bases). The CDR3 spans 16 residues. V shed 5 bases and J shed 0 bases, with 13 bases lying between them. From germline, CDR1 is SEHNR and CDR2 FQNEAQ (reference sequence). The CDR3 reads CASSLRQRSNTGELFF. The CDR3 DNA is TGTGCCAGCAGCCTCCGACAGAGATCGAACACCGGGGAGCTGTTTTTT.

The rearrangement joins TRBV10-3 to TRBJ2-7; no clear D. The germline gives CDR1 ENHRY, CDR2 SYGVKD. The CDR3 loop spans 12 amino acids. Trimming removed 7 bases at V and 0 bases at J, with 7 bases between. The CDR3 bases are TGTGCCATCAACCTGAGCTCCTACGAGCAGTACTTC. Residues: CAINLSSYEQYF.

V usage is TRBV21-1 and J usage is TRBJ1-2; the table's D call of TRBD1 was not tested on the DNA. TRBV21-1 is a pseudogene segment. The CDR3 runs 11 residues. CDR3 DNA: TGTGCCAGCGGGACAGGGGGGAGTGAGACCTTC. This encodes CASGTGGSETF.

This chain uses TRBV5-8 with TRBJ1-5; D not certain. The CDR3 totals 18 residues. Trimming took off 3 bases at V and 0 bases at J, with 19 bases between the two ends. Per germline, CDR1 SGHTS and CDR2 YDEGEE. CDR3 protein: CASSSGRAGDYSNQPQHF. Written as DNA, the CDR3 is TGTGCCAGCAGCTCCGGTCGGGCAGGCGATTATAGCAATCAGCCCCAGCATTTT.

The CDR3 reads CASSYAKGGTEAFF. CDR3 in DNA: TGTGCCAGCAGTTACGCTAAAGGGGGGACTGAAGCTTTCTTT. This chain connects TRBV6-5 to TRBJ1-1; D possibly corresponds to TRBD1 (6 bases). Trimming stripped 2 bases from V and 5 bases from J, with 12 bases between. The CDR3 is 14 residues long. The germline CDR1 and CDR2 sequences are MNHEY and SVGAGI.

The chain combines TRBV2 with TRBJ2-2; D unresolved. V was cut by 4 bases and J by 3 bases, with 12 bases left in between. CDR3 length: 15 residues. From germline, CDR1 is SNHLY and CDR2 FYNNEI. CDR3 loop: CASSGQVVDTGELFF. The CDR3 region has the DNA TGTGCCAGCAGTGGCCAGGTAGTGGACACCGGGGAGCTGTTTTTT.

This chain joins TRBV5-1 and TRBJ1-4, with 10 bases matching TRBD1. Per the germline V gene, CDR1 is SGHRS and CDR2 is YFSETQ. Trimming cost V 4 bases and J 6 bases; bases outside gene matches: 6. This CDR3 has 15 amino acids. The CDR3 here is CASSPAGTGDEKLFF. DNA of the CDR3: TGCGCCAGCAGCCCCGCCGGGACAGGGGATGAAAAACTGTTTTTT. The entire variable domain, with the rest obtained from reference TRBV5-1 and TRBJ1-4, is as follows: KAGVTQTPRYLIKTRGQQVTLSCSPISGHRSVSWYQQTPGQGLQFLFEYFSETQRNKGNFPGRFSGRQFSNSRSEMNVSTLELGDSALYLCASSPAGTGDEKLFFGSGTQLSVL.

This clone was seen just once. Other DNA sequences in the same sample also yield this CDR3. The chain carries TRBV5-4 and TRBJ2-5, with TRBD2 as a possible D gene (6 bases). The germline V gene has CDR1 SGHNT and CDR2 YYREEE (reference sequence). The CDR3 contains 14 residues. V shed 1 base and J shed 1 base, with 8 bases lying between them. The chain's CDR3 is CASSLSGVQETQYF. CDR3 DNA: TGTGCCAGCAGCTTGTCGGGGGTCCAAGAGACCCAGTACTTC.

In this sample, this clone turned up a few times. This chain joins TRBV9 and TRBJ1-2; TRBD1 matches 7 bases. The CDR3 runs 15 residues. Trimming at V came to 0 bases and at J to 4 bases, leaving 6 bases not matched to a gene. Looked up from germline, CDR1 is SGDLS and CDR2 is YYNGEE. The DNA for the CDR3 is TGTGCCAGCAGCGTAGACCCTTGGACAGGCTATGGCTACACCTTC. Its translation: CASSVDPWTGYGYTF.

This CDR3 is CASAGQALGYTF. For the CDR3, the DNA is TGTGCCAGCGCGGGACAGGCCCTAGGCTACACCTTC. V is TRBV7-9 and J is TRBJ1-2, with 8 bases fitting TRBD1. Germline lookup yields CDR1 SEHNR and CDR2 FQNEAQ (reference sequence). The CDR3 has 12 residues. The V segment lost 8 bases and the J segment 8 bases; nucleotides outside the gene matches: 7.

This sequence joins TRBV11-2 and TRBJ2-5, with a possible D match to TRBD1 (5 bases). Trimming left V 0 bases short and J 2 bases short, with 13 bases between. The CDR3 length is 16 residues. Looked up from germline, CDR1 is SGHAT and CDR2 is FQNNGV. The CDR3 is CASSLDPRTLQETQYF. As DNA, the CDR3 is TGTGCCAGCAGCTTAGATCCCAGGACACTTCAAGAGACCCAGTACTTC.

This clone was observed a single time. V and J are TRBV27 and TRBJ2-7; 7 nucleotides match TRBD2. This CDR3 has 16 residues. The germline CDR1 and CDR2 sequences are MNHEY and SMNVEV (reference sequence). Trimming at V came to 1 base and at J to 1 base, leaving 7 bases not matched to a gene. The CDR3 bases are TGTGCCAGCAGTTTATTTGGCGGGAGTACATCCTACGAGCAGTACTTC. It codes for CASSLFGGSTSYEQYF.

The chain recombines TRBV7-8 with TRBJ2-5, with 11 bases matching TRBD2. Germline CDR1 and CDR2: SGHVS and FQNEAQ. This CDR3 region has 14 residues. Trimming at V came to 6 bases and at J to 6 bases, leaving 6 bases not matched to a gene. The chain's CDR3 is CASSTTSGAKTQYF. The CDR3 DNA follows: TGTGCCAGCAGTACGACTAGCGGGGCCAAGACCCAGTACTTC.

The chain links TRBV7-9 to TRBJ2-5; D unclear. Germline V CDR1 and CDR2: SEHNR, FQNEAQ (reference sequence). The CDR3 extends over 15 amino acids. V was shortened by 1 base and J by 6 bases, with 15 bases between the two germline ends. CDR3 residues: CASSLGSASIQTQYF. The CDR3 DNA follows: TGTGCCAGCAGCTTAGGGTCGGCTAGTATACAGACCCAGTACTTC.

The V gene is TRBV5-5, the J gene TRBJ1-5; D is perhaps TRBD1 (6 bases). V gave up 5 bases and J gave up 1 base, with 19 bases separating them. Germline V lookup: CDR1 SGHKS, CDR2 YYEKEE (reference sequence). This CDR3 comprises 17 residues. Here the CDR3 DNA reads TGTGCCAGCAGTTTGTTTGGGGACACCTCAAGCAATCAGCCCCAGCATTTT. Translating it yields CASSLFGDTSSNQPQHF.

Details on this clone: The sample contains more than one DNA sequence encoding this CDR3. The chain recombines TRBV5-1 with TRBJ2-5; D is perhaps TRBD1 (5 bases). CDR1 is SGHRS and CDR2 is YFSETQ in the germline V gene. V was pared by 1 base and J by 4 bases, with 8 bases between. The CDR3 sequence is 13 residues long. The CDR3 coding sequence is TGCGCCAGCAGCTTGCGGCAGGGAGAGACCCAGTACTTC. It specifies CASSLRQGETQYF.

This chain's CDR3 is CASSPPGLAGAYNEQFF. The CDR3 DNA is TGTGCCAGCAGTCCACCGGGACTAGCGGGGGCCTACAATGAGCAGTTCTTC. The rearrangement uses TRBV28 and TRBJ2-1; TRBD2 matches at 14 bases. The V and J ends lost 5 bases and 2 bases, in that order; junction bases with no gene match: 5. The CDR3 sequence is 17 residues long. CDR1 and CDR2 from the germline V gene are MDHEN and SYDVKM.

The CDR3 protein is CASSLRDSLNSPLHF. As DNA, the CDR3 is TGTGCCAGCAGTTTACGGGACAGCCTTAATTCACCCCTCCACTTT. J is TRBJ1-6 and V is TRBV28, with 7 nucleotides matching TRBD1. J gave up 6 bases and V 2 bases, and 4 bases lay outside the gene matches. The CDR3 has 15 amino acids. Germline V gene lookup returns CDR1 MDHEN and CDR2 SYDVKM.

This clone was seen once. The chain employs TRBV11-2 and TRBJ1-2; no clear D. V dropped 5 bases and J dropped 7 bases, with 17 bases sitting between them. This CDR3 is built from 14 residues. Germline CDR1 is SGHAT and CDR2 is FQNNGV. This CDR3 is CASSALSLSGGYTF. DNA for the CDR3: TGTGCCAGCAGCGCACTCTCCTTGTCGGGTGGCTACACCTTC. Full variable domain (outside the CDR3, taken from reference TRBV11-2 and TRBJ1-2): EAGVAQSPRYKIIEKRQSVAFWCNPISGHATLYWYQQILGQGPKLLIQFQNNGVVDDSQLPKDRFSAERLKGVDSTLKIQPAKLEDSAVYLCASSALSLSGGYTFGSGTRLTVV.

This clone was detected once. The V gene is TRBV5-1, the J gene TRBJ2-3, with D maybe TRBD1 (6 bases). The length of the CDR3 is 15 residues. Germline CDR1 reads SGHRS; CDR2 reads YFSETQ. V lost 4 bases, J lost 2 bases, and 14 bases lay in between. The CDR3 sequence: CASSQRGQPTDTQYF. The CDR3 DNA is TGCGCCAGCAGCCAGCGAGGACAGCCCACAGATACGCAGTATTTT.

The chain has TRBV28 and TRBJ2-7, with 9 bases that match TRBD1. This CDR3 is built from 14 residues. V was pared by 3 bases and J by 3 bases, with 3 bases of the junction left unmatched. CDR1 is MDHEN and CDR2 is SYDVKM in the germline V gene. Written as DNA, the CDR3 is TGTGCCAGCAGTTTTTCGACAGGGGGCTACGAGCAGTACTTC. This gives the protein CASSFSTGGYEQYF.

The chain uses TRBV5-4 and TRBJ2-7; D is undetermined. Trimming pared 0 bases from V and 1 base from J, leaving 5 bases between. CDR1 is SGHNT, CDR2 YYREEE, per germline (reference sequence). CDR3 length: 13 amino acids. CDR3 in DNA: TGTGCCAGCAGCTTGGACCATTCCTACGAGCAGTACTTC. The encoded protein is CASSLDHSYEQYF.

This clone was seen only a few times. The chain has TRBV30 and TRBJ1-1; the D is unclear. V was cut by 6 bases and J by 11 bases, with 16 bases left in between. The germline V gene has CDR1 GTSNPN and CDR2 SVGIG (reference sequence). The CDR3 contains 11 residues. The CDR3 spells CACRERRPAFF. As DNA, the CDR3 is TGTGCCTGCCGGGAAAGGAGGCCGGCTTTCTTT.

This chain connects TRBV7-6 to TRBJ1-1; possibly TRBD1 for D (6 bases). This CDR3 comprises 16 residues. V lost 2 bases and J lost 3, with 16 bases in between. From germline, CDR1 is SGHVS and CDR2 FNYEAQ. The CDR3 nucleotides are TGTGCCAGCAGCTTACCCCCAGGTGCAGGGGACACTGAAGCTTTCTTT. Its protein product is CASSLPPGAGDTEAFF.

The CDR3 sequence is CASSSTWGSYEQYF. CDR3 nucleotides: TGTGCCAGCAGCTCTACATGGGGATCCTACGAGCAGTACTTC. The chain employs TRBV7-9 and TRBJ2-7, with no clear D. V was pared by 4 bases and J by 1 base, with 11 bases between. The CDR3 extends over 14 amino acids. The germline V gene encodes CDR1 SEHNR and CDR2 FQNEAQ (reference sequence).

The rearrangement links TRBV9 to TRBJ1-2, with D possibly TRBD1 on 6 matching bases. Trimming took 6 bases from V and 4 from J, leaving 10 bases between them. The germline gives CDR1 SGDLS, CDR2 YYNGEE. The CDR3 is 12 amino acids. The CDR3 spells CASNRDIYGYTF. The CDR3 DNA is TGTGCCAGCAACCGGGACATCTATGGCTACACCTTC.

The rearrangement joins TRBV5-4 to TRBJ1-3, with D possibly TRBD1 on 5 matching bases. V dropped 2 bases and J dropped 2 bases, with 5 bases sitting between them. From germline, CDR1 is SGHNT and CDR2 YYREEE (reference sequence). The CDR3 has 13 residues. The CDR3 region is CASSLGAGNTIYF. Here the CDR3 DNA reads TGTGCCAGCAGCTTAGGGGCTGGAAACACCATATATTTT.

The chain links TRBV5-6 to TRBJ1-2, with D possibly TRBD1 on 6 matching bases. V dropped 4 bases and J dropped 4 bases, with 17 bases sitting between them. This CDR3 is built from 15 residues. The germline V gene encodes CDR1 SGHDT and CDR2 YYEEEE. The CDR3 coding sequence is TGTGCCAGCAGCCTGCAAGAGGGGGGTACCTATGGCTACACCTTC. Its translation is CASSLQEGGTYGYTF.